The clone carrying this T cell receptor beta chain was seen just once. The antigen is not known. Clones were sequenced by immunoSEQ multiplex PCR, and TCRdb holds only the in-frame ones, with some missing. The table records more than 95,000 clones, approximately 91% of them present only once. This specimen belongs to a study of cytomegalovirus exposure and HLA in healthy donors. Whole-study context: The platform used for the roughly 130 validation repertoires matched that of the 650 to 750 first-cohort repertoires, a later analysis reported. Broader study findings: Reported results showed that the classifier diagnosed cytomegalovirus status with high specificity and sensitivity. It was approximately 150 TCR beta chains that were listed as cytomegalovirus-associated.

Donors came from a validation cohort of about 110 subjects, distinct from the first 666-subject cohort. V was shortened by 1 base and J by 4 bases, with 15 bases between the two germline ends. This CDR3 is built from 16 residues. From germline, CDR1 is SGHNT and CDR2 YYREEE (reference sequence). The sequencing input was PBMCs. This chain uses TRBV5-4 with TRBJ2-1; D may be TRBD2 (6 bases). The receptor was derived from a man between 18 and 35 years old in good health and CMV-seropositive. The CDR3 reads CASSLNQAGVYNEQFF. The CDR3 nucleotides read TGTGCCAGCAGCTTGAATCAAGCGGGCGTGTACAATGAGCAGTTCTTC.